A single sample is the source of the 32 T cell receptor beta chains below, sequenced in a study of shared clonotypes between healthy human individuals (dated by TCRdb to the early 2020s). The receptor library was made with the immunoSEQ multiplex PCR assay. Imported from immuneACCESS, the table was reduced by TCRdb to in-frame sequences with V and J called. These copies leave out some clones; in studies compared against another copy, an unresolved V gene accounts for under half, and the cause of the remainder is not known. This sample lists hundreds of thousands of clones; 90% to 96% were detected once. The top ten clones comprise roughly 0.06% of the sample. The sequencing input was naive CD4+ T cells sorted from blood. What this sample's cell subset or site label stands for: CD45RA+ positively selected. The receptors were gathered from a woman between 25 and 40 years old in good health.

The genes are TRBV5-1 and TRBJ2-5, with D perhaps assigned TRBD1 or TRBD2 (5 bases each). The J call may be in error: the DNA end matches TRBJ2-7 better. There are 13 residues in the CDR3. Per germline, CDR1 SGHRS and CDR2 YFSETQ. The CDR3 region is CASSLVGGYEQYF. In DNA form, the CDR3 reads TGCGCCAGCAGCTTGGTTGGGGGTTACGAGCAGTACTTC.

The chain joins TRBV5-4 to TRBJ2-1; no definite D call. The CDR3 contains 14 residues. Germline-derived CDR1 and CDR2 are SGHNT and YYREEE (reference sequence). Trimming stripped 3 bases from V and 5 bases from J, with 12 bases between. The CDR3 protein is CASSSPLFNNEQFF. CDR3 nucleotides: TGTGCCAGCAGCTCCCCGTTGTTCAACAATGAGCAGTTCTTC.

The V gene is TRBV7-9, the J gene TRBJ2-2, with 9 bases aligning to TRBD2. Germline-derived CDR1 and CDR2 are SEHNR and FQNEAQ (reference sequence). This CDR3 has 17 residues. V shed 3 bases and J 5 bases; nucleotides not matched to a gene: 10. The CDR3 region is CASSFSGSGVGTGELFF. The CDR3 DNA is TGTGCCAGCAGCTTTAGCGGGAGCGGTGTAGGGACCGGGGAGCTGTTTTTT.

In DNA form, the CDR3 reads TGTGCCAGCAGTTTGCTTGGGCAGACGAGGGGTAGCAATCAGCCCCAGCATTTT. Protein product: CASSLLGQTRGSNQPQHF. This chain connects TRBV28 to TRBJ1-5, with D possibly being TRBD1 (5 bases). This CDR3 has 18 amino acids. Germline V gene sequence: CDR1 MDHEN, CDR2 SYDVKM. V was shortened by 3 bases and J by 0 bases, with 18 bases between the two germline ends.

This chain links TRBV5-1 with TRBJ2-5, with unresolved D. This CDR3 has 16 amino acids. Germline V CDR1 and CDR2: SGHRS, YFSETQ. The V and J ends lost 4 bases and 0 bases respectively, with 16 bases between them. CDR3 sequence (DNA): TGCGCCAGCAGCCGCGGTAATCTGGGCTACCAAGAGACCCAGTACTTC. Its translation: CASSRGNLGYQETQYF.

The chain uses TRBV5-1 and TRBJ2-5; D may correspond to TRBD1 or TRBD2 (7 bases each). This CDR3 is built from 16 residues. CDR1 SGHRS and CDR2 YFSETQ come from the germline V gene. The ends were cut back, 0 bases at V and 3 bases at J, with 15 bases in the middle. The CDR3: CASSLEGAGGEETQYF. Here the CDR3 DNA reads TGCGCCAGCAGCTTGGAGGGGGCAGGGGGGGAAGAGACCCAGTACTTC. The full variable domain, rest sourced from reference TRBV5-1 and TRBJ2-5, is KAGVTQTPRYLIKTRGQQVTLSCSPISGHRSVSWYQQTPGQGLQFLFEYFSETQRNKGNFPGRFSGRQFSNSRSEMNVSTLELGDSALYLCASSLEGAGGEETQYFGPGTRLLVL.

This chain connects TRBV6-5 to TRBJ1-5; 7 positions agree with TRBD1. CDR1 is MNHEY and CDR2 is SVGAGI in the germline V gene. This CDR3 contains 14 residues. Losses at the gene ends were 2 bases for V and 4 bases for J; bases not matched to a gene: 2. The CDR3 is CASSYRGPNQPQHF. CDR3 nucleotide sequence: TGTGCCAGCAGTTACAGGGGGCCGAATCAGCCCCAGCATTTT.

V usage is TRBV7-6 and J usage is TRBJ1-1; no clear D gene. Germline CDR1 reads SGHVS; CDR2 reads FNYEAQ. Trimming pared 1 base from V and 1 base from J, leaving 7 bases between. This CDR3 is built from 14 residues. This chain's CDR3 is CASSLVVRNTEAFF. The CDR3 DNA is TGTGCCAGCAGCTTAGTGGTCAGGAACACTGAAGCTTTCTTT.

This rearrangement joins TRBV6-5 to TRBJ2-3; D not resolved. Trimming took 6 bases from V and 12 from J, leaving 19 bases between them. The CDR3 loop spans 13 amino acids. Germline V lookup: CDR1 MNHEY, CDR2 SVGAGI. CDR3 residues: CASSPTIPGYQYF. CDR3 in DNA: TGTGCCAGCAGCCCGACAATCCCGGGTTATCAGTATTTT.

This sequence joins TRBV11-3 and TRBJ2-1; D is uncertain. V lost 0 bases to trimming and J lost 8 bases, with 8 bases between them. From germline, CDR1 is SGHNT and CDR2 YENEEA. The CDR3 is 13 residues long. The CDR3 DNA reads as TGTGCCAGCAGCTTAGATATGTCATATGAGCAGTTCTTC. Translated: CASSLDMSYEQFF.

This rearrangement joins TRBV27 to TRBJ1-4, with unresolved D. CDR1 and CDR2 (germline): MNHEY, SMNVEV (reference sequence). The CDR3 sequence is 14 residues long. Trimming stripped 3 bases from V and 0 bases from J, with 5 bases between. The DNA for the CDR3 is TGTGCCAGCAGTTTGGTCTCAACTAATGAAAAACTGTTTTTT. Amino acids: CASSLVSTNEKLFF. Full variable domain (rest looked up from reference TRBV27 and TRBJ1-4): EAQVTQNPRYLITVTGKKLTVTCSQNMNHEYMSWYRQDPGLGLRQIYYSMNVEVTDKGDVPEGYKVSRKEKRNFPLILESPSPNQTSLYFCASSLVSTNEKLFFGSGTQLSVL.

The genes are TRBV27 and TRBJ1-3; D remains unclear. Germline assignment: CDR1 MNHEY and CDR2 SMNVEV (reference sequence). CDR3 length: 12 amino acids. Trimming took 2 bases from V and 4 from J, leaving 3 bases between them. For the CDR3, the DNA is TGTGCCAGCAGTTTAACAGGAAACACCATATATTTT. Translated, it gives CASSLTGNTIYF.

The CDR3: CASSDRQLMETQYF. The CDR3 DNA sequence: TGTGCCAGCAGTGATCGGCAGTTGATGGAGACCCAGTACTTC. This chain connects TRBV25-1 to TRBJ2-5; D remains ambiguous. CDR3 length equals 14 residues. Deletions cut 3 bases from V and 5 bases from J, with 13 bases between. Germline assignment: CDR1 MGHDK and CDR2 SYGVNS.

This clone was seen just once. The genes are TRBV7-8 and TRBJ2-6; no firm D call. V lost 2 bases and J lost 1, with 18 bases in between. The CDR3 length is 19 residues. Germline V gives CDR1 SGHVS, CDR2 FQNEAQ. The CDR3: CASSLYDEAIQSGANVLTF. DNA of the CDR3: TGTGCCAGCAGCTTATACGATGAGGCCATACAATCTGGGGCCAACGTCCTGACTTTC.

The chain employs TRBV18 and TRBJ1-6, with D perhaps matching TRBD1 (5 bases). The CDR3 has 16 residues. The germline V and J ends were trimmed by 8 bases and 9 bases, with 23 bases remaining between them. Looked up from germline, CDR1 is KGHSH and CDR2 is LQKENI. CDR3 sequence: CASTQVGDSLGSPLHF. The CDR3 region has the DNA TGTGCCAGCACTCAAGTGGGCGACAGTTTAGGTTCACCCCTCCACTTT.

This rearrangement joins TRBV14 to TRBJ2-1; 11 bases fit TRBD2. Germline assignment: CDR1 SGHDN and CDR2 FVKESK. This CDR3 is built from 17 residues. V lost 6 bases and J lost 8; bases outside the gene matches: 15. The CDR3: CASSRRFSGRAIHEQFF. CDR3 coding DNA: TGTGCCAGCAGTCGGAGGTTTAGCGGGAGGGCCATCCATGAGCAGTTCTTC.

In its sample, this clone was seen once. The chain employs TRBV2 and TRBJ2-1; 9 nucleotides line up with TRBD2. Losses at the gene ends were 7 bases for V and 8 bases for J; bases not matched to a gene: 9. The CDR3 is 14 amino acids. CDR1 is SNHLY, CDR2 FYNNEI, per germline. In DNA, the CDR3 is TGTGCCAGCATATTGGTAGCGGGAGTATATGAGCAGTTCTTC. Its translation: CASILVAGVYEQFF. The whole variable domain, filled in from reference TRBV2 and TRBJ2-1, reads EPEVTQTPSHQVTQMGQEVILRCVPISNHLYFYWYRQILGQKVEFLVSFYNNEISEKSEIFDDQFSVERPDGSNFTLKIRSTKLEDSAMYFCASILVAGVYEQFFGPGTRLTVL.

In nucleotides, the CDR3 is TGTGCCAGCAGCTTGGCACAGGCTCGCGGAACGGAAGCTTTCTTT. It specifies CASSLAQARGTEAFF. The chain is built from TRBV11-2 and TRBJ1-1, with D possibly matching TRBD1 (5 bases). The CDR3 runs to 15 residues. V lost 3 bases and J lost 8, with 19 bases in between. Germline V gives CDR1 SGHAT, CDR2 FQNNGV.

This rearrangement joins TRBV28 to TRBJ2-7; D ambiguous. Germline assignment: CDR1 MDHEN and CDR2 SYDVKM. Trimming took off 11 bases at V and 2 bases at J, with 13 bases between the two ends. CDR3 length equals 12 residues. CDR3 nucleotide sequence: TGTGCCGGTGGAAAAGGGACCTACGAGCAGTACTTC. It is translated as CAGGKGTYEQYF. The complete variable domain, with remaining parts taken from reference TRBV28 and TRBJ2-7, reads DVKVTQSSRYLVKRTGEKVFLECVQDMDHENMFWYRQDPGLGLRLIYFSYDVKMKEKGDIPEGYSVSREKKERFSLILESASTNQTSMYLCAGGKGTYEQYFGPGTRLTVT.

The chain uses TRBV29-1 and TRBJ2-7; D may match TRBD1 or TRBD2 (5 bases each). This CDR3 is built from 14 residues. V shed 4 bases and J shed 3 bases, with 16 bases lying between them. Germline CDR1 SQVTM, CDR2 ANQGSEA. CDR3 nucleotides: TGCAGCGTTGGCTCCGGGACGCGATTCTACGAGCAGTACTTC. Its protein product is CSVGSGTRFYEQYF.

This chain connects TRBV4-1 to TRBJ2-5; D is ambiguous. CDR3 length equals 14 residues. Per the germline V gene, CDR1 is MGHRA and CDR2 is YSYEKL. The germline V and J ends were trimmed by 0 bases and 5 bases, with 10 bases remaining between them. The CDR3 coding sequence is TGCGCCAGCAGCCAAGATCAGAGAAGGGAGACCCAGTACTTC. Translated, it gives CASSQDQRRETQYF.

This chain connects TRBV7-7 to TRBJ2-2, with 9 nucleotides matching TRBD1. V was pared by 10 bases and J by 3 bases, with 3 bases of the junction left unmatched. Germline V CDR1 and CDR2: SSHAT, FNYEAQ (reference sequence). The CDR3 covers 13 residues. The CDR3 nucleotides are TGTGCCATCCGGGACAGGGACACCGGGGAGCTGTTTTTT. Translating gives CAIRDRDTGELFF. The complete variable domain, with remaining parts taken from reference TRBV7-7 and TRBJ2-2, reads GAGVSQSPRYKVTKRGQDVTLRCDPISSHATLYWYQQALGQGPEFLTYFNYEAQPDKSGLPSDRFSAERPEGSISTLTIQRTEQRDSAMYRCAIRDRDTGELFFGEGSRLTVL.

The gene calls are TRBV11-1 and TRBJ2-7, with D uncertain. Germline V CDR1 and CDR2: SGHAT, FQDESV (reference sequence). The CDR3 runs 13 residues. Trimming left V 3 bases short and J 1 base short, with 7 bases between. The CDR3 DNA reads TGTGCCAGCAGCTTCGGCAGGTCCTACGAGCAGTACTTC. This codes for CASSFGRSYEQYF.

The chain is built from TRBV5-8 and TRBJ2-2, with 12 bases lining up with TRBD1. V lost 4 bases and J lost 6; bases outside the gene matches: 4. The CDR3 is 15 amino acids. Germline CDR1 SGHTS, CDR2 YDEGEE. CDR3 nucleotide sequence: TGTGCCAGCAGCCGGGACAGGGGGCGATCCGGGGAGCTGTTTTTT. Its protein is CASSRDRGRSGELFF.

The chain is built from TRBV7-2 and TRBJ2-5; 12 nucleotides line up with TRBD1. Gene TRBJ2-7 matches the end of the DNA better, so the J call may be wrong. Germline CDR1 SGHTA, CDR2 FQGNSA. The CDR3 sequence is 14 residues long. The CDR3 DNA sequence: TGTGCCAGCAGAACCGGGACAGGGGGCAACGAGCAGTACTTC. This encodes CASRTGTGGNEQYF.

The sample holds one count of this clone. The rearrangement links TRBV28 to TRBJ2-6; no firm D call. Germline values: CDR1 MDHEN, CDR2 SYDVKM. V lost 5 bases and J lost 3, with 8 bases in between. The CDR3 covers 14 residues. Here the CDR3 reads CASSDHGGANVLTF. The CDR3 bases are TGTGCCAGCAGTGACCACGGTGGGGCCAACGTCCTGACTTTC.

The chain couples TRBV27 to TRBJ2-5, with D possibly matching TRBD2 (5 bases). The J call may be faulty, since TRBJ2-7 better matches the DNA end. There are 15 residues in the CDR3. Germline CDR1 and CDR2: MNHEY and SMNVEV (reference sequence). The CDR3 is CASSSLSVGTYEQYF. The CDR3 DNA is TGTGCCAGCAGTTCCCTTAGCGTCGGCACCTACGAGCAGTACTTC.

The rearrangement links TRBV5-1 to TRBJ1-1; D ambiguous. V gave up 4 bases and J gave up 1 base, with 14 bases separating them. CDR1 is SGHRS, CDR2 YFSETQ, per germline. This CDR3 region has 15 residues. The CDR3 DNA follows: TGCGCCAGCAGCCCCCTCGGAAGTCAGAACACTGAAGCTTTCTTT. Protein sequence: CASSPLGSQNTEAFF.

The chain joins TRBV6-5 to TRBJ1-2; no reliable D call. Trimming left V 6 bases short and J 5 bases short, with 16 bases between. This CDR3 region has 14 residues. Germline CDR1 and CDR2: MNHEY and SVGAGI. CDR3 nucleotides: TGTGCCAGCAGAAGACCGGGCCCTCAGTATGGCTACACCTTC. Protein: CASRRPGPQYGYTF.

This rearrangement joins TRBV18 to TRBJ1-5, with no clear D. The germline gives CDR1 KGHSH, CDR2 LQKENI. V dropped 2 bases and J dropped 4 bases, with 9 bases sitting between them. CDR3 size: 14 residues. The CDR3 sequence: CASSPARENQPQHF. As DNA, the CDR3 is TGTGCCAGCTCACCAGCGAGAGAGAATCAGCCCCAGCATTTT. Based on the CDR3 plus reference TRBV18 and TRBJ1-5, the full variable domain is NAGVMQNPRHLVRRRGQEARLRCSPMKGHSHVYWYRQLPEEGLKFMVYLQKENIIDESGMPKERFSAEFPKEGPSILRIQQVVRGDSAAYFCASSPARENQPQHFGDGTRLSIL.

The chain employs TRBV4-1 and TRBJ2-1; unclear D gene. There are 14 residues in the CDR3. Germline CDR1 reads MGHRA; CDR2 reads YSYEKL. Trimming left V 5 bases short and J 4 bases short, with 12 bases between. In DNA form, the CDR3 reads TGCGCCAGCAGCAGGTCTGGGGATTACAATGAGCAGTTCTTC. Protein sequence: CASSRSGDYNEQFF.

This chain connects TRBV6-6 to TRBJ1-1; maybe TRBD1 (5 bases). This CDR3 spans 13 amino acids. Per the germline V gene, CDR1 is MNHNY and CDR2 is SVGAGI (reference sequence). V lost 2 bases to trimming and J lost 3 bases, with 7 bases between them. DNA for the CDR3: TGTGCCAGCAGTTACAGGGGCGACACTGAAGCTTTCTTT. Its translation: CASSYRGDTEAFF.